The rows below give T cell receptor beta chains drawn from one sample of a study of T cell responses to AZD1222 COVID-19 vaccine. Sequencing was performed with immunoSEQ multiplex PCR; in TCRdb, only in-frame clones are kept and a portion is missing. The sample contains 130,000 to 150,000 clones, about 87% of which appear only once. Sequences were derived from peripheral blood, sampled on day 0 of AZD1222 vaccination. The receptors stem from an adult in good health. CDR3s include the opening cysteine and the closing phenylalanine or tryptophan. The D gene is left open where the match is weak. The size of a clone is reported for some rows only, either as once, few or many, or as a class for expanded clones.

V	J	size	D	DNA	CDR3
TRBV28	TRBJ2-1	.	.	TGTGCCAGCAGTCTCAATGAGCAGTTCTTC	CASSLNEQFF
TRBV14	TRBJ2-7	.	.	TGTGCCAGCAGCTCACATTACGAGCAGTACTTC	CASSSHYEQYF
TRBV19	TRBJ1-5	.	.	TGTGCCAGTAGTAGCTCCGGGCAGCCCCAGCATTTT	CASSSSGQPQHF
TRBV10-3	TRBJ2-2	.	TRBD2	TGTGCCATCACCCCCGTCGCTAGCGGGAACACCGGGGAGCTGTTTTTT	CAITPVASGNTGELFF
TRBV19	TRBJ1-4	.	.	TGTGCCAGTAGTGATGCCTGGACTAATGAAAAACTGTTTTTT	CASSDAWTNEKLFF
TRBV24-1	TRBJ2-2	.	TRBD1	TGTGCCACCAGTGACGCCGGGACAGATAACACCGGGGAGCTGTTTTTT	CATSDAGTDNTGELFF
TRBV5-4	TRBJ1-2	.	.	TGTGCCAGCAGCCCCGATCTCAGGCAAAACTATGGCTACACCTTC	CASSPDLRQNYGYTF
TRBV4-1	TRBJ1-2	few	.	TGCGCCAGCAGCCAAGAGGGGCCACGAACGAATGGCTACACCTTC	CASSQEGPRTNGYTF
TRBV30	TRBJ1-1	.	TRBD1	TGTGCCTGGAGTAAGGACAGGGGATCTCAAGCTTTCTTT	CAWSKDRGSQAFF
TRBV7-9	TRBJ1-2	.	TRBD1	TGTGCCAGCAGCCCAGGGACAGGCTGGGACTATGGCTACACCTTC	CASSPGTGWDYGYTF
TRBV3-1/TRBV3-2	TRBJ2-2	.	TRBD2	TGTGCCAGCAGCCAGGGACTAGCGGGAGTGGGCACCGGGGAGCTGTTTTTT	CASSQGLAGVGTGELFF
TRBV28	TRBJ1-6	.	.	TGTGCCAGCAGTTTTGTGGAGTTAAATTCACCCCTCCACTTT	CASSFVELNSPLHF
TRBV6-5	TRBJ1-1	.	.	TGTGCCAGCAGCACAGGAGACACTGAAGCTTTCTTT	CASSTGDTEAFF
TRBV30	TRBJ1-5	.	.	TGTGCCTGGAGTGTATCCGGGGCTGGCAATCAGCCCCAGCATTTT	CAWSVSGAGNQPQHF
TRBV7-3	TRBJ2-1	.	TRBD2	TGTGCCAGCAGCCCCCGGGGCGGGAGGGTGAATGAGCAGTTCTTC	CASSPRGGRVNEQFF
TRBV12-3/TRBV12-4	TRBJ2-7	.	.	TGTGCCAGCAGTCGGACTACGTCCTACGAGCAGTACTTC	CASSRTTSYEQYF
TRBV15	TRBJ2-1	.	.	TGTGCCACCAGCAGACGCACCTCAGGGGAAACCTACAATGAGCAGTTCTTC	CATSRRTSGETYNEQFF
TRBV10-3	TRBJ2-1	once	.	TGTGCCATCAGTGAGGACCTAGCTCTGGACCACAATGAGCAGTTCTTC	CAISEDLALDHNEQFF
TRBV29-1	TRBJ2-1	.	.	TGCAGCGTTGAACCCCTGGTGGGCTTGGCTGAGCAGTTCTTC	CSVEPLVGLAEQFF
TRBV9	TRBJ2-3	.	.	TGTGCCAGCAGCTTCAAACTCACAGATACGCAGTATTTT	CASSFKLTDTQYF